The source of this T cell receptor (beta chain) is a study of blood T cell repertoires in COVID-19. Study at large: Collection of acute and convalescent COVID-19 samples took place in the United States, Italy and Spain. PBMCs, B-cell-depleted T cells, or T cells were the source of the cDNA or gDNA that made up the material.

In the authors' methods: Estimation of nucleated cell counts was performed using reference gene primer amplification. Data came from immunoSEQ multiplex PCR; TCRdb stores just in-frame clones and leaves some out. V and J calls and clone size are those listed in that table; D and trimming were worked out from the DNA. This sample carries 200,000 to 300,000 clones, more than 75% of them seen once, and the ten largest clones take 7.1%. J gave up 2 bases and V 7 bases, and 7 bases lay outside the gene matches. The CDR3 contains 16 residues. CDR1 and CDR2 (germline): KGHDR, SFDVKD. The clonotype was recovered from a woman in her 70s with active or convalescent COVID-19. The sample consisted of peripheral blood. The chain uses TRBV24-1 and TRBJ2-6; 7 bases are a match to TRBD2. CDR3 DNA sequence: TGTGCCACCAGCGCCGGGACTATGCCTGGGGCCAACGTCCTGACTTTC. This encodes CATSAGTMPGANVLTF.